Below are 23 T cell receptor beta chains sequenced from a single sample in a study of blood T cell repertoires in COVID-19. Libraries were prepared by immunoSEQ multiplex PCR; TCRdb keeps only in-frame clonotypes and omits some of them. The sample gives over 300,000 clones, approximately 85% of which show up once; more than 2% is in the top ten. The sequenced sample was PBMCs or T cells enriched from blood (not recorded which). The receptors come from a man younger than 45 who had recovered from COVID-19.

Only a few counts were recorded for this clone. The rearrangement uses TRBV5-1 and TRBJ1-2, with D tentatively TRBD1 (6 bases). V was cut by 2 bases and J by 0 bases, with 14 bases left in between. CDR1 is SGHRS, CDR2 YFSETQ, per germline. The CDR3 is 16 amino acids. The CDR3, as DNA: TGCGCCAGCAGCTTCCATCCAGGGGACCCTAACTATGGCTACACCTTC. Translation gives CASSFHPGDPNYGYTF. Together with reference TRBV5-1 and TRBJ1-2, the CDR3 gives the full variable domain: KAGVTQTPRYLIKTRGQQVTLSCSPISGHRSVSWYQQTPGQGLQFLFEYFSETQRNKGNFPGRFSGRQFSNSRSEMNVSTLELGDSALYLCASSFHPGDPNYGYTFGSGTRLTVV.

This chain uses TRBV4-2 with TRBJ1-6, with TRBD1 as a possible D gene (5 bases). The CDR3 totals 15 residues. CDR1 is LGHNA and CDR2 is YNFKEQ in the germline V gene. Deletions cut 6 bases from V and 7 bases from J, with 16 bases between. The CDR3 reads CASSPGTFINSPLHF. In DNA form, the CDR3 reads TGTGCCAGCAGTCCGGGGACTTTCATCAATTCACCCCTCCACTTT.

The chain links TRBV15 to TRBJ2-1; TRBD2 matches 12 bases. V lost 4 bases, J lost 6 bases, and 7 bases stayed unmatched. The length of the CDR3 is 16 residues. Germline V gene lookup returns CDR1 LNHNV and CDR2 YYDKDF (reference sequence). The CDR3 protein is CATSTRLAGDLNEQFF. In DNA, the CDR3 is TGTGCCACCAGCACAAGACTAGCGGGGGATCTCAATGAGCAGTTCTTC.

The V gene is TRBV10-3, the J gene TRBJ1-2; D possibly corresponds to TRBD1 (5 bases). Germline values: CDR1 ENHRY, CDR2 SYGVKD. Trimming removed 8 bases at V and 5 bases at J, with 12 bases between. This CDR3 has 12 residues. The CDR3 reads CAIPGGWYGYTF. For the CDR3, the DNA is TGTGCCATCCCGGGGGGTTGGTATGGCTACACCTTC.

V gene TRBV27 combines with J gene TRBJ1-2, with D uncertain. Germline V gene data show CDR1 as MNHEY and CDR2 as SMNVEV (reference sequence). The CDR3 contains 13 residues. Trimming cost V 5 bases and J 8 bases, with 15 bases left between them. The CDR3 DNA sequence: TGTGCCAGCAGTCCACGGGGATTCAGGGGCTACACCTTC. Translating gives CASSPRGFRGYTF.

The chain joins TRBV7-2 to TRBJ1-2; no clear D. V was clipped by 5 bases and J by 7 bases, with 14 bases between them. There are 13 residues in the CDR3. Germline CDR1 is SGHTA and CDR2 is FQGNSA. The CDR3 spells CASSAGGRVGYTF. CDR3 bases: TGTGCCAGCAGCGCCGGCGGCCGAGTTGGCTACACCTTC.

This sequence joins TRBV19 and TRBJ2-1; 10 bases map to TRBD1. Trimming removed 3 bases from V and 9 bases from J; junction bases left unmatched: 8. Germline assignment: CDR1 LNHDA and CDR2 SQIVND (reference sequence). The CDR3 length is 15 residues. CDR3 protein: CASSIVETGGVEQFF. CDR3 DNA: TGTGCCAGTAGTATCGTGGAGACAGGGGGCGTTGAGCAGTTCTTC.

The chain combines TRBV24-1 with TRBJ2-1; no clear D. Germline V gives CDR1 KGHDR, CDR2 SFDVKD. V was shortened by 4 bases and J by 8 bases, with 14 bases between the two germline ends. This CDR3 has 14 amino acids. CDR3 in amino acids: CATSDSRYVDEQFF. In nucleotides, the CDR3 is TGTGCCACCAGTGACTCACGCTACGTCGATGAGCAGTTCTTC.

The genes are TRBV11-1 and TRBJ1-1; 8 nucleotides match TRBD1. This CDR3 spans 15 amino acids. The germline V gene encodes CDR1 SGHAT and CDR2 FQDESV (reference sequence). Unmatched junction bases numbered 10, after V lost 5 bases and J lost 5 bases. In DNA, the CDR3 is TGTGCCAGCAGCGTGACAGGGGAGGTGTGGACTGAAGCTTTCTTT. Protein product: CASSVTGEVWTEAFF.

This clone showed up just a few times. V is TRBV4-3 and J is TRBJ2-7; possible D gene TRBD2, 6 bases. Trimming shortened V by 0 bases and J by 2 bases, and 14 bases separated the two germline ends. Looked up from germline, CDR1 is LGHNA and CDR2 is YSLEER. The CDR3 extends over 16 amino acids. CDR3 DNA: TGCGCCAGCAGCCAAGAAGAAGGTAGCGGCGCCTACGAGCAGTACTTC. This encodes CASSQEEGSGAYEQYF.

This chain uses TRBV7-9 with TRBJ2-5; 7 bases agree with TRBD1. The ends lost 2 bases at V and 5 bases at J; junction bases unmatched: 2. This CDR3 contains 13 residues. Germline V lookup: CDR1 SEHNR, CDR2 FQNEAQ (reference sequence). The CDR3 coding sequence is TGTGCCAGCAGCTTACTCAGGGGGGAGACCCAGTACTTC. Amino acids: CASSLLRGETQYF. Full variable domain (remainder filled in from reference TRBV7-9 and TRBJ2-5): DTGVSQNPRHKITKRGQNVTFRCDPISEHNRLYWYRQTLGQGPEFLTYFQNEAQLEKSRLLSDRFSAERPKGSFSTLEIQRTEQGDSAMYLCASSLLRGETQYFGPGTRLLVL.

The CDR3 loop reads CASSIWSDQPQHF. CDR3 nucleotides: TGTGCCAGTAGTATTTGGAGCGATCAGCCCCAGCATTTT. This chain joins TRBV19 and TRBJ1-5; D not certain. The CDR3 runs to 13 residues. CDR1 and CDR2 (germline): LNHDA, SQIVND (reference sequence). Trimming shortened V by 3 bases and J by 5 bases, and 8 bases separated the two germline ends.

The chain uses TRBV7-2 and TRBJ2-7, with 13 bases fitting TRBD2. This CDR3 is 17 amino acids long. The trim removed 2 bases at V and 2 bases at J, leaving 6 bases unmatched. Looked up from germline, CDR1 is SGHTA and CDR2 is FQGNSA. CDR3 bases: TGTGCCAGCAGCTTAAGACTAGCGGGGGGCATACCCTACGAGCAGTACTTC. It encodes CASSLRLAGGIPYEQYF.

CDR3 DNA sequence: TGTGCCAGCAGCAACCGGGACAGGGGGATCTATGGCTACACCTTC. This sequence encodes CASSNRDRGIYGYTF. The genes are TRBV5-4 and TRBJ1-2, with TRBD1 matching 11 bases. Losses at the gene ends were 4 bases for V and 4 bases for J; bases not matched to a gene: 6. CDR1 SGHNT and CDR2 YYREEE come from the germline V gene (reference sequence). The CDR3 extends over 15 amino acids.

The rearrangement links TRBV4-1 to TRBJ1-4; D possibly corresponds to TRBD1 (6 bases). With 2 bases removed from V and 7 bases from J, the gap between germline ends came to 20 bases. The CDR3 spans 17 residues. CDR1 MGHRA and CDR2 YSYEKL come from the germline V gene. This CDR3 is CASSQPVGGRQREKLFF. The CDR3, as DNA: TGCGCCAGCAGCCAACCAGTAGGGGGACGGCAGCGTGAAAAACTGTTTTTT.

The CDR3 DNA is TGTGCCAGCAGTTGGGGCCCAAATAAGAATTCACCCCTCCACTTT. Encoded protein: CASSWGPNKNSPLHF. V is TRBV6-5 and J is TRBJ1-6, with D tentatively TRBD1 (5 bases). The CDR3 loop spans 15 amino acids. Trimming removed 4 bases at V and 7 bases at J, with 14 bases between. The germline V gene has CDR1 MNHEY and CDR2 SVGAGI.

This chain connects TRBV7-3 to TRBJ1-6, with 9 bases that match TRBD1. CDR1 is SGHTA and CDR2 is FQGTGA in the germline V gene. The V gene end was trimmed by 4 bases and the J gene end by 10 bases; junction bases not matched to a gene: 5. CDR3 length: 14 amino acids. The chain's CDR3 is CASSSTGGLSPLHF. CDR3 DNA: TGTGCCAGCAGCTCTACAGGGGGCTTGTCACCCCTCCACTTT.

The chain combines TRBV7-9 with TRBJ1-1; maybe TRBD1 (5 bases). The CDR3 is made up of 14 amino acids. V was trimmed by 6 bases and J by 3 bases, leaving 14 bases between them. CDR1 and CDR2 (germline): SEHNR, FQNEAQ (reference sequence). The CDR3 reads CASSAQGGDTEAFF. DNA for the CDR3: TGTGCCAGCAGTGCTCAGGGAGGGGACACTGAAGCTTTCTTT.

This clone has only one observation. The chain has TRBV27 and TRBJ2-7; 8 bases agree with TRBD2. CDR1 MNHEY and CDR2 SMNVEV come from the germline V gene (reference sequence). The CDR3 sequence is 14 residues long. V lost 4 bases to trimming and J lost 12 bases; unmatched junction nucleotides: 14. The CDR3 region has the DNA TGTGCCAGCAGTTCCTCAGGATCTAGCGGGCGGTCGTACTTC. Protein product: CASSSSGSSGRSYF.

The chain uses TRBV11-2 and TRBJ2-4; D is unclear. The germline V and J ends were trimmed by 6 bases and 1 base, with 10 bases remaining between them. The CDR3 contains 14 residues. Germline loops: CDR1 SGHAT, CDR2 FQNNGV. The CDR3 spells CASRAVVAKNIQYF. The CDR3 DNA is TGTGCCAGCAGGGCAGTCGTGGCCAAAAACATTCAGTACTTC.

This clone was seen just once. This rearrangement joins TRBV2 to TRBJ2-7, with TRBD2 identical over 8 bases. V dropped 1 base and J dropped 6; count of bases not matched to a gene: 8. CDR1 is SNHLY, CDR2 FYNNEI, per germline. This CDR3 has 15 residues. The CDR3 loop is CASSEEAGASLEQYF. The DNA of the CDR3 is TGTGCCAGCAGTGAAGAAGCGGGGGCCTCTCTCGAGCAGTACTTC.

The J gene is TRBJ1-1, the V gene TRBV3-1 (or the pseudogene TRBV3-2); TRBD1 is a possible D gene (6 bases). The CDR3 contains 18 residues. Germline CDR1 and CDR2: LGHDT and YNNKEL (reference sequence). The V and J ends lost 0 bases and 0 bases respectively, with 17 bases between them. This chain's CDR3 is CASSQDIRTAMLNTEAFF. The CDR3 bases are TGTGCCAGCAGCCAAGATATTAGGACAGCCATGTTGAACACTGAAGCTTTCTTT.

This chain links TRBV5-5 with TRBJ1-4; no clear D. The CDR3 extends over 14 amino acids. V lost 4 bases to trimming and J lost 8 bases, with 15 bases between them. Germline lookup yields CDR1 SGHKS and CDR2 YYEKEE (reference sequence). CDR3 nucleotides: TGTGCCAGCAGCGAACTATCTAACTTGGAAAAACTGTTTTTT. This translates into CASSELSNLEKLFF.